The 13 T cell receptor beta chains given below trace back to one sample, sequenced in a study of blood T cell repertoires in COVID-19. Libraries were prepared by immunoSEQ multiplex PCR; TCRdb keeps only in-frame clonotypes and omits some of them. The sample includes about 130,000 clones, more than 70% of them seen just once. The specimen sequenced was peripheral blood. Source of these receptors: a woman aged 60-75 years with acute or convalescent COVID-19.

This sequence joins TRBV6-5 and TRBJ2-1; possible D gene TRBD2, 6 bases. CDR1 and CDR2 (germline): MNHEY, SVGAGI. The CDR3 length is 14 residues. Between the trimmed V and J ends, which lost 11 bases and 9 bases, there was a span of 23 bases. CDR3 sequence: CASQVGGLGGEQFF. The CDR3 DNA sequence: TGTGCCTCTCAGGTTGGAGGGTTGGGGGGTGAGCAGTTCTTC.

The chain recombines TRBV7-6 with TRBJ1-2; 9 bases fit TRBD1. This CDR3 has 18 residues. Trimming at V came to 5 bases and at J to 3 bases, leaving 16 bases not matched to a gene. Germline assignment: CDR1 SGHVS and CDR2 FNYEAQ. This CDR3 reads CASSDSGIGQGFDYGYTF. The CDR3 DNA reads as TGTGCCAGCAGCGATTCCGGGATTGGACAGGGGTTCGACTATGGCTACACCTTC. Full variable domain (outside the CDR3, taken from reference TRBV7-6 and TRBJ1-2): GAGVSQSPRYKVTKRGQDVALRCDPISGHVSLYWYRQALGQGPEFLTYFNYEAQQDKSGLPNDRFSAERPEGSISTLTIQRTEQRDSAMYRCASSDSGIGQGFDYGYTFGSGTRLTVV.

The rearrangement uses TRBV2 and TRBJ1-6; the match to TRBD1 covers 7 bases. The CDR3 totals 13 residues. Germline V lookup: CDR1 SNHLY, CDR2 FYNNEI. The ends lost 6 bases at V and 6 bases at J; junction bases unmatched: 2. The DNA for the CDR3 is TGTGCCAGCAGGGACAGGCCTAATTCACCCCTCCACTTT. Translation: CASRDRPNSPLHF.

The CDR3 here is CASSQAPIAEQYF. The CDR3 DNA is TGTGCCAGCAGCCAAGCCCCGATCGCGGAGCAGTATTTT. The chain employs TRBV3-1 (or the pseudogene TRBV3-2) and TRBJ2-3; unclear D gene. V was pared by 1 base and J by 11 bases, with 13 bases between. Germline-derived CDR1 and CDR2 are LGHDT and YNNKEL (reference sequence). The CDR3 length is 13 residues.

This clone has just a few counts. The CDR3 spells CASSTGLAGNEQFF. Written as DNA, the CDR3 is TGTGCCAGCAGCACAGGACTAGCGGGAAATGAGCAGTTCTTC. The gene calls are TRBV2 and TRBJ2-1; the match to TRBD2 covers 12 bases. The ends lost 6 bases at V and 7 bases at J; junction bases unmatched: 4. This CDR3 has 14 amino acids. Looked up from germline, CDR1 is SNHLY and CDR2 is FYNNEI.

The J gene is TRBJ2-3, the V gene TRBV11-3, with 9 bases identical to TRBD2. Germline CDR1 reads SGHNT; CDR2 reads YENEEA. The CDR3 totals 15 residues. J lost 0 bases, V lost 5 bases, and 3 bases had no gene match. The CDR3 nucleotides are TGTGCCAGCAGCCCGACTAGCGGAAGCACAGATACGCAGTATTTT. As protein: CASSPTSGSTDTQYF.

The genes are TRBV6-1 and TRBJ2-1; the match to TRBD1 covers 12 bases. This CDR3 is built from 17 residues. Losses at the gene ends were 1 base for V and 9 bases for J; bases not matched to a gene: 10. Germline-derived CDR1 and CDR2 are MNHNS and SASEGT. CDR3 protein: CASSEVKGDRGPVEQFF. The CDR3 DNA sequence: TGTGCCAGCAGTGAAGTAAAGGGGGACAGGGGGCCGGTTGAGCAGTTCTTC.

CDR3 sequence (DNA): TGCAGCGTTGCGGGACTAGCGGGAGGGTGGCAGTTCTTC. It specifies CSVAGLAGGWQFF. The chain uses TRBV29-1 and TRBJ2-1; 16 nucleotides line up with TRBD2. Germline V gives CDR1 SQVTM, CDR2 ANQGSEA. The CDR3 runs to 13 residues. Trimming removed 4 bases from V and 12 bases from J; junction bases left unmatched: 3.

The genes are TRBV27 and TRBJ1-2; 11 bases line up with TRBD1. Per germline, CDR1 MNHEY and CDR2 SMNVEV (reference sequence). CDR3 length equals 14 residues. Losses at the gene ends were 5 bases for V and 4 bases for J; bases not matched to a gene: 3. Here the CDR3 DNA reads TGTGCCAGCAGTGGACAGGGGGCTAGCTATGGCTACACCTTC. Its protein is CASSGQGASYGYTF.

The chain couples TRBV3-1 (or the pseudogene TRBV3-2) to TRBJ1-1, with D maybe TRBD1 (5 bases). V lost 1 base and J 2 bases, leaving 11 bases between the germline ends. This CDR3 is 15 amino acids long. Germline V gene sequence: CDR1 LGHDT, CDR2 YNNKEL (reference sequence). As DNA, the CDR3 is TGTGCCAGCAGCCAAGGGTGGCAGGGAAACACTGAAGCTTTCTTT. Protein sequence: CASSQGWQGNTEAFF.

This chain joins TRBV30 and TRBJ1-2; TRBD1 matches at 9 bases. Germline assignment: CDR1 GTSNPN and CDR2 SVGIG (reference sequence). Trimming removed 3 bases from V and 4 bases from J; junction bases left unmatched: 9. This CDR3 has 15 residues. This CDR3 is CAWSVAGTGSYGYTF. As DNA, the CDR3 is TGTGCCTGGAGCGTCGCCGGGACAGGGTCCTATGGCTACACCTTC. Drawing the rest from reference TRBV30 and TRBJ1-2, the complete variable domain is SQTIHQWPATLVQPVGSPLSLECTVEGTSNPNLYWYRQAAGRGLQLLFYSVGIGQISSEVPQNLSASRPQDRQFILSSKKLLLSDSGFYLCAWSVAGTGSYGYTFGSGTRLTVV.

This chain links TRBV19 with TRBJ2-1, with 8 bases aligning to TRBD2. The CDR3 length is 15 residues. CDR1 and CDR2 from the germline V gene are LNHDA and SQIVND (reference sequence). V lost 3 bases to trimming and J lost 6 bases; unmatched junction nucleotides: 7. CDR3: CASSITGTRANEQFF. The CDR3 bases are TGTGCCAGTAGTATCACCGGGACTAGGGCCAATGAGCAGTTCTTC.

This clone has a single count. V and J are TRBV28 and TRBJ2-2; TRBD2 aligns across 8 bases. Germline values: CDR1 MDHEN, CDR2 SYDVKM. The CDR3 is made up of 15 amino acids. After removal of 2 bases from V and 7 bases from J, the junction contained 6 bases not matched to a gene. The CDR3 bases are TGTGCCAGCAGTTTACACGGGGGGGATATCGGGGAGCTGTTTTTT. Translating it yields CASSLHGGDIGELFF.